This T cell receptor (beta chain) was retrieved from a study of graft-versus-host responses after intestinal transplantation. The V gene end was trimmed by 6 bases and the J gene end by 4 bases; junction bases not matched to a gene: 2. The germline CDR1 and CDR2 sequences are MNHNY and SVGAGI (reference sequence). The CDR3 extends over 12 amino acids. Produced via immunoSEQ multiplex PCR; TCRdb's table is partial and in-frame only. This repertoire shows approximately 24,000 clones, roughly 90% found once; its top ten account for about 2%. This specimen was PBMCs, taken roughly 41 days after intestinal transplant. The receptor was derived from a human patient who received an intestinal transplant, so some T cells may come from the graft donor. The chain employs TRBV6-6 and TRBJ2-7; 8 bases match TRBD1. The chain's CDR3 is CASSRTGYEQYF. CDR3 sequence (DNA): TGTGCCAGCAGCCGGACAGGGTACGAGCAGTACTTC.